The 12 T cell receptor beta chains reported below all come from one sample, sequenced in a study of cytomegalovirus exposure and HLA in healthy donors. The PCR employed 60 Vbeta primers together with 13 Jbeta primers. Some clones are missing from TCRdb's copy, which holds only in-frame ones; the method was immunoSEQ multiplex PCR. The table includes some 150,000 clones, 75% detected once. Sequencing input: PBMCs. Receptor source: a man aged 40-55 years in good health and CMV-seronegative.

The chain joins TRBV29-1 to TRBJ2-5; 8 bases map to TRBD1. Germline V gene data show CDR1 as SQVTM and CDR2 as ANQGSEA. V was pared by 5 bases and J by 4 bases, with 6 bases of the junction left unmatched. This CDR3 spans 13 amino acids. The CDR3 is CSVSTGVGETQYF. The CDR3 DNA reads as TGCAGCGTTTCGACAGGGGTGGGAGAGACCCAGTACTTC.

The rearrangement uses TRBV10-3 and TRBJ2-7; no clear D. V lost 6 bases to trimming and J lost 8 bases, with 11 bases between them. This CDR3 region has 11 residues. Per the germline V gene, CDR1 is ENHRY and CDR2 is SYGVKD. CDR3 DNA sequence: TGTGCCATCAGCCGAGACATTAAGCAGTACTTC. This codes for CAISRDIKQYF.

The J gene is TRBJ2-7, the V gene TRBV14; 7 bases are shared with TRBD1. This CDR3 has 17 amino acids. Germline trimming cut 0 bases from V and 1 base from J; bases unmatched to any gene: 9. Germline CDR1 reads SGHDN; CDR2 reads FVKESK. CDR3 residues: CASSQDPRRQGSYEQYF. Written as DNA, the CDR3 is TGTGCCAGCAGCCAAGATCCGAGGAGACAGGGTTCCTACGAGCAGTACTTC.

The chain recombines TRBV7-2 with TRBJ2-7, with D maybe TRBD2 (6 bases). Trimming stripped 5 bases from V and 0 bases from J, with 14 bases between. The CDR3 totals 15 residues. CDR1 SGHTA and CDR2 FQGNSA come from the germline V gene. The DNA of the CDR3 is TGTGCCAGCAGCCTTTTAGGGAGGAACTCCTACGAGCAGTACTTC. Residues: CASSLLGRNSYEQYF.

The chain joins TRBV9 to TRBJ2-1; 8 nucleotides agree with TRBD2. The trim removed 3 bases at V and 3 bases at J, leaving 11 bases unmatched. The CDR3 has 17 residues. Germline CDR1 and CDR2: SGDLS and YYNGEE. The CDR3 loop reads CASSGGGVTSGYNEQFF. In DNA form, the CDR3 reads TGTGCCAGCAGCGGAGGAGGGGTAACTAGCGGCTACAATGAGCAGTTCTTC.

The V call is TRBV9, the J call TRBJ2-7; a possible D gene is TRBD2 (5 bases). V was clipped by 4 bases and J by 3 bases, with 17 bases between them. The CDR3 contains 15 residues. The germline gives CDR1 SGDLS, CDR2 YYNGEE. The CDR3 region is CASSPTGNGDYEQYF. The DNA of the CDR3 is TGTGCCAGCAGCCCCACGGGGAATGGGGACTACGAGCAGTACTTC.

The J gene is TRBJ2-7, the V gene TRBV7-9, with D unresolved. There are 14 residues in the CDR3. Germline assignment: CDR1 SEHNR and CDR2 FQNEAQ (reference sequence). V was pared by 1 base and J by 4 bases, with 11 bases between. The DNA of the CDR3 is TGTGCCAGCAGCTTAGGCGCCGCCGGGTACGAGCAGTACTTC. It codes for CASSLGAAGYEQYF.

As DNA, the CDR3 is TGTGCCAGCTCACTACAGGGGTGGGTCTATGGCTACACCTTC. Translated: CASSLQGWVYGYTF. The chain employs TRBV18 and TRBJ1-2; TRBD1 matches at 7 bases. CDR1 is KGHSH, CDR2 LQKENI, per germline. This CDR3 comprises 14 residues. The J segment lost 4 bases and the V segment lost 4 bases, leaving 6 bases of the junction unmatched.

The J gene is TRBJ1-3, the V gene TRBV28, with D maybe TRBD1 (6 bases). Germline assignment: CDR1 MDHEN and CDR2 SYDVKM. This CDR3 region has 13 residues. Between the trimmed V and J ends, which lost 8 bases and 2 bases, there was a span of 10 bases. The CDR3 coding sequence is TGTGCCAGCGCAGGGGACCCTGGAAACACCATATATTTT. As protein: CASAGDPGNTIYF.

The J gene is TRBJ2-7, the V gene TRBV28, with 10 bases matching TRBD1. V dropped 8 bases and J dropped 2; count of bases not matched to a gene: 9. Germline-derived CDR1 and CDR2 are MDHEN and SYDVKM. This CDR3 has 15 residues. CDR3 protein: CASGEPGQGTYEQYF. DNA of the CDR3: TGTGCCAGCGGGGAACCGGGACAGGGGACCTACGAGCAGTACTTC.

The V gene is TRBV20-1, the J gene TRBJ2-1; D perhaps matches TRBD2 (5 bases). Germline V lookup: CDR1 DFQATT, CDR2 SNEGSKA (reference sequence). CDR3 length: 10 amino acids. V lost 3 bases and J 14 bases, leaving 11 bases between the germline ends. The CDR3 DNA reads as TGCAGTGCTAGGACGGGGAAGGAGTTCTTC. Amino acid sequence: CSARTGKEFF.

The V gene is TRBV28, the J gene TRBJ2-1; 15 positions agree with TRBD2. Germline CDR1 and CDR2: MDHEN and SYDVKM. The CDR3 has 14 amino acids. V lost 6 bases, J lost 10 bases, and 4 bases stayed unmatched. CDR3 protein: CASSLGLAGGEQFF. CDR3 sequence (DNA): TGTGCCAGCAGCCTCGGACTAGCGGGGGGGGAGCAGTTCTTC.